The 9 T cell receptor beta chains below were found in one sample sequenced in a study of molecular identifiers for immune sequencing clone quantification. TCRdb re-derived calls from the PCR reads in MiXCR, one entry per CDR3 protein. The sample lists under 650,000 distinct CDR3 sequences; about 20% were seen once. Sequenced: naive CD8+ T cells from blood, with Jurkat cell RNA spiked in. This sample's subset: FACS-sorted CD8+CD4-CCR7+CD45RA+ naive T cells. These receptors came from a human donor in good health. Some libraries in this study had Jurkat cell RNA spiked in.

The chain carries TRBV27 and TRBJ2-2; D possibly corresponds to TRBD2 (6 bases). In germline, CDR1 is MNHEY, CDR2 SMNVEV (reference sequence). The CDR3 spans 14 residues. V lost 2 bases to trimming and J lost 6 bases, with 10 bases between them. The CDR3 DNA sequence: TGTGCCAGCAGTTTAAGTCCGGGGGCCGGGGAGCTGTTTTTT. Translated: CASSLSPGAGELFF.

This clonotype was observed many times. Written as DNA, the CDR3 is TGTGCCTGGAGTGCTATATGGAGGGAGTACAATGAGCAGTTCTTC. Translation: CAWSAIWREYNEQFF. The chain uses TRBV30 and TRBJ2-1; TRBD2 might be the D (6 bases). Germline CDR1 and CDR2: GTSNPN and SVGIG (reference sequence). V lost 1 base, J lost 4 bases, and 14 bases lay in between. CDR3 length: 15 residues.

As to this clonotype: A much larger clone lies one base from this, so it may be a read error. The CDR3 loop is CATQPGYRTEAFF. The CDR3 nucleotides are TGTGCCACCCAGCCGGGGTATCGCACTGAAGCTTTCTTT. This chain joins TRBV28 and TRBJ1-1; no clear D. The CDR3 has 13 residues. Looked up from germline, CDR1 is MDHEN and CDR2 is SYDVKM. V lost 10 bases and J 4 bases, leaving 16 bases between the germline ends.

This clonotype was seen many times. The chain carries TRBV27 and TRBJ2-7, with 10 bases lining up with TRBD1. The CDR3 extends over 15 amino acids. CDR1 and CDR2 (germline): MNHEY, SMNVEV (reference sequence). With 8 bases clipped from V and 5 bases from J, the junction kept 12 bases outside the gene matches. CDR3 DNA sequence: TGTGCCAGCGCGTGGGGGGGACAGGGGTCGGACGAGCAGTACTTC. Protein sequence: CASAWGGQGSDEQYF.

This clonotype showed up many times. This chain links TRBV6-5 with TRBJ2-1; 7 bases line up with TRBD2. The length of the CDR3 is 18 residues. Germline V gives CDR1 MNHEY, CDR2 SVGAGI. J was trimmed by 0 bases and V by 0 bases; bases with no gene match: 8. CDR3 region: CASSYSTGEGTSYNEQFF. CDR3 DNA sequence: TGTGCCAGCAGTTACTCGACGGGGGAGGGAACCTCCTACAATGAGCAGTTCTTC.

In this sample, this clonotype turned up many times. The V and J genes are TRBV19 and TRBJ1-5, with 10 bases lining up with TRBD1. Losses at the gene ends were 10 bases for V and 3 bases for J; bases not matched to a gene: 3. The CDR3 totals 13 residues. CDR1 and CDR2 from the germline V gene are LNHDA and SQIVND (reference sequence). DNA for the CDR3: TGTGCCACTGACAGGGGGCTCAATCAGCCCCAGCATTTT. Its translation: CATDRGLNQPQHF.

There are many counts of this clonotype. This chain links TRBV6-2 or TRBV6-3 with TRBJ2-6; 7 bases are shared with TRBD1. Losses at the gene ends were 5 bases for V and 0 bases for J; bases not matched to a gene: 7. CDR3 length: 17 amino acids. Per the germline V gene, CDR1 is MNHEY and CDR2 is SVGEGT. CDR3 DNA sequence: TGTGCCAGCAGTGATGGACAGGCGCACTCTGGGGCCAACGTCCTGACTTTC. As protein: CASSDGQAHSGANVLTF.

The chain combines TRBV11-2 with TRBJ2-1; 7 nucleotides align to TRBD2. With 3 bases clipped from V and 3 bases from J, the junction kept 8 bases outside the gene matches. The germline CDR1 and CDR2 sequences are SGHAT and FQNNGV. The CDR3 extends over 16 amino acids. The CDR3 loop reads CASSFTGAGDYNEQFF. Here the CDR3 DNA reads TGTGCCAGCAGCTTCACTGGGGCGGGGGACTACAATGAGCAGTTCTTC.

This chain joins TRBV9 and TRBJ2-7, with 10 positions matching TRBD1. Germline-derived CDR1 and CDR2 are SGDLS and YYNGEE. The CDR3 consists of 16 residues. With 0 bases clipped from V and 6 bases from J, the junction kept 9 bases outside the gene matches. CDR3 coding DNA: TGTGCCAGCAGCGTAGGGGCATTGGGACAGGGGTCCGAGCAGTACTTC. The encoded protein is CASSVGALGQGSEQYF.